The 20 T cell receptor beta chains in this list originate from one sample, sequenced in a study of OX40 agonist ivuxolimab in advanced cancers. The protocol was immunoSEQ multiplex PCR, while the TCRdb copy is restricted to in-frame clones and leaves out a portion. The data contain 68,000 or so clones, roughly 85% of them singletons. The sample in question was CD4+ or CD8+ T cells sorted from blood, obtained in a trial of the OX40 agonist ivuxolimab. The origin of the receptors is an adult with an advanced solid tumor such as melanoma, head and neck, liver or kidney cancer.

The CDR3 nucleotides are TGTGCCAGCAGTGGGAGGGAGGCTTTCTTT. Its protein product is CASSGREAFF. The V call is TRBV2, the J call TRBJ1-1; no definite D call. Trimming removed 4 bases at V and 11 bases at J, with 8 bases between. CDR1 is SNHLY and CDR2 is FYNNEI in the germline V gene. The CDR3 is 10 amino acids.

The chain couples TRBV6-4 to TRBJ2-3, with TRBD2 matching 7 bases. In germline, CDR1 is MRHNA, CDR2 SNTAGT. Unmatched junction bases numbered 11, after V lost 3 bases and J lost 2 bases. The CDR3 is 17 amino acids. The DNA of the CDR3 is TGTGCCAGCAGTGATTGGGAGACTAGCCCCGACACAGATACGCAGTATTTT. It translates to CASSDWETSPDTDTQYF.

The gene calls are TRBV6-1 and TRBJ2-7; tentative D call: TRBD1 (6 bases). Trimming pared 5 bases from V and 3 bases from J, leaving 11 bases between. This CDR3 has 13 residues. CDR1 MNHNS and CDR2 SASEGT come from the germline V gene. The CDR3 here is CASSRTDYYEQYF. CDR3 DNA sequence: TGTGCCAGCAGTCGGACAGATTACTACGAGCAGTACTTC.

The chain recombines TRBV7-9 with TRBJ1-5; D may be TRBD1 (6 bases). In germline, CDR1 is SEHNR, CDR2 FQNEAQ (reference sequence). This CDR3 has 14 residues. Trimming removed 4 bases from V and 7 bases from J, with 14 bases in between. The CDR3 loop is CASSSQTGLQPQHF. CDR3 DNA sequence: TGTGCCAGCAGCTCTCAAACAGGGCTACAGCCCCAGCATTTT.

CDR3 bases: TGTGCCAGCAGTCCCCAACCGGGACAGGGGCCCGAGACCCAGTACTTC. Protein sequence: CASSPQPGQGPETQYF. This rearrangement joins TRBV28 to TRBJ2-5; 10 bases map to TRBD1. Germline CDR1 reads MDHEN; CDR2 reads SYDVKM. CDR3 size: 16 residues. With 5 bases clipped from V and 5 bases from J, the junction kept 11 bases outside the gene matches.

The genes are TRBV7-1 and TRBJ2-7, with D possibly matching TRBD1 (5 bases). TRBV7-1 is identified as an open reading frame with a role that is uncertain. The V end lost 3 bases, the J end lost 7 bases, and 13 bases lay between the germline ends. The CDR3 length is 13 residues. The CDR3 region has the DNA TGTGCCAGCAGCTCGGGGCCCTGGAAGGAGCAGTACTTC. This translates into CASSSGPWKEQYF.

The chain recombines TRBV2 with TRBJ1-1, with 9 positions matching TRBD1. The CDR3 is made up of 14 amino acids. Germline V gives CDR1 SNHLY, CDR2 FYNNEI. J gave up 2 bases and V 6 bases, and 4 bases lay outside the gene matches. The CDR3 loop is CASSRDRDNTEAFF. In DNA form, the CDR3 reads TGTGCCAGCAGCAGGGACAGGGATAACACTGAAGCTTTCTTT.

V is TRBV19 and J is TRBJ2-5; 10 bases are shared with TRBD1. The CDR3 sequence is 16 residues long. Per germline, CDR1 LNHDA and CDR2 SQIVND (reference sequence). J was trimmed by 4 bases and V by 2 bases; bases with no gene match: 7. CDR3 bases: TGTGCCAGTAGTATACCGGGACAGGGGAAGAGAGAGACCCAGTACTTC. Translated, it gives CASSIPGQGKRETQYF.

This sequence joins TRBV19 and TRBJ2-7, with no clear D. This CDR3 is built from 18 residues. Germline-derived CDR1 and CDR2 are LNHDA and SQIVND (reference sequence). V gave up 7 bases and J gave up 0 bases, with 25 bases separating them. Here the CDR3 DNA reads TGTGCCAGTAATCACTTTCGGCCCTACCCAAAGCTCTCCTACGAGCAGTACGTC. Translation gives CASNHFRPYPKLSYEQYV.

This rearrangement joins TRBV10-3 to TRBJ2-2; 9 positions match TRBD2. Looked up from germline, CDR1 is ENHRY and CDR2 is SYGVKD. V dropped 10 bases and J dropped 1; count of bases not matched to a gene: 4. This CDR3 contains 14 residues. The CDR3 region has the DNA TGTGCCAGCCGCGGGGGGGTGAACACCGGGGAGCTGTTTTTT. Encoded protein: CASRGGVNTGELFF.

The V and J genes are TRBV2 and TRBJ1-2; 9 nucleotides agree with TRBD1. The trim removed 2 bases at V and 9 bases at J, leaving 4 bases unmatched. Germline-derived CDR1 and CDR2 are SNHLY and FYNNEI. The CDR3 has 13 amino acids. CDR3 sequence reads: CASSELQGASYTF. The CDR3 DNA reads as TGTGCCAGCAGTGAACTACAGGGGGCAAGCTACACCTTC. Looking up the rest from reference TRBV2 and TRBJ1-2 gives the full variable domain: EPEVTQTPSHQVTQMGQEVILRCVPISNHLYFYWYRQILGQKVEFLVSFYNNEISEKSEIFDDQFSVERPDGSNFTLKIRSTKLEDSAMYFCASSELQGASYTFGSGTRLTVV.

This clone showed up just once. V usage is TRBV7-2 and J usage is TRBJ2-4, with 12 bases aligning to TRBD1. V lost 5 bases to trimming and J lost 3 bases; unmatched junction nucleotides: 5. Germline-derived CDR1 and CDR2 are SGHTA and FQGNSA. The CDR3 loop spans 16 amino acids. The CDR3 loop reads CASSPGQGAGKNIQYF. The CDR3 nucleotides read TGTGCCAGCAGCCCGGGACAGGGGGCCGGCAAAAACATTCAGTACTTC.

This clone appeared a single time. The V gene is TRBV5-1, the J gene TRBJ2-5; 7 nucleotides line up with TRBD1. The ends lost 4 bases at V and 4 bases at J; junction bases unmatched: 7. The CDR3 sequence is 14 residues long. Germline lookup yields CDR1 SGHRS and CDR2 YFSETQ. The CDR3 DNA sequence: TGCGCCAGCAGCACTACAGGGGCCGGAGAGACCCAGTACTTC. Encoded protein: CASSTTGAGETQYF. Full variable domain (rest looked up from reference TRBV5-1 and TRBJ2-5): KAGVTQTPRYLIKTRGQQVTLSCSPISGHRSVSWYQQTPGQGLQFLFEYFSETQRNKGNFPGRFSGRQFSNSRSEMNVSTLELGDSALYLCASSTTGAGETQYFGPGTRLLVL.

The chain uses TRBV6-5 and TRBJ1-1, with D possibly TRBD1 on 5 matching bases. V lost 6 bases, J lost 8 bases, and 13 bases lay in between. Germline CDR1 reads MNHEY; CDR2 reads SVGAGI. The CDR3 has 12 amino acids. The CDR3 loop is CASSDPDSEAFF. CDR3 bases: TGTGCCAGCAGCGACCCTGACAGCGAAGCTTTCTTT.

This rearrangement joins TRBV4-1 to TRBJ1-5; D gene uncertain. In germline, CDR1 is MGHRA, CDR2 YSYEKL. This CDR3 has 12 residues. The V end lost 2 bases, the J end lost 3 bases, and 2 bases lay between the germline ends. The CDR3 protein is CASSQINQPQHF. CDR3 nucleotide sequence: TGCGCCAGCAGCCAAATCAATCAGCCCCAGCATTTT.

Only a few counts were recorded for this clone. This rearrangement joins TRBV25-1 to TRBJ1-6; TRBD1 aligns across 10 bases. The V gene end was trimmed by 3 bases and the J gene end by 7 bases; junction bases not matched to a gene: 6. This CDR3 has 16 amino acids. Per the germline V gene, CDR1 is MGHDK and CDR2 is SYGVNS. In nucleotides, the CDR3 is TGTGCCAGCAGTGACTCAAGACAGGGGGCGAATTCACCCCTCCACTTT. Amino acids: CASSDSRQGANSPLHF.

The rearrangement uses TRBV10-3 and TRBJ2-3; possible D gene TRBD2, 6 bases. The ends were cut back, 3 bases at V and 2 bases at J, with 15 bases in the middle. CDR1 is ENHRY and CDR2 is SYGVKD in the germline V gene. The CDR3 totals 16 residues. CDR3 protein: CAISDRVAVNTDTQYF. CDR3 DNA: TGTGCCATCAGTGATCGCGTAGCGGTTAACACAGATACGCAGTATTTT.

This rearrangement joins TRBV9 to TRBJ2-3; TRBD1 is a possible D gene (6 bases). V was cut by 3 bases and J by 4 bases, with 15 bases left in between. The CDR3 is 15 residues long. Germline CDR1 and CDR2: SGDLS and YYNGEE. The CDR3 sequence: CASSEGGSGADTQYF. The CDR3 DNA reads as TGTGCCAGCAGCGAAGGGGGATCTGGGGCAGATACGCAGTATTTT.

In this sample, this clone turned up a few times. CDR3 coding DNA: TGTGCCAGTAGTATAGTCCTTCAGCCCCAGCATTTT. Amino acids: CASSIVLQPQHF. The rearrangement links TRBV19 to TRBJ1-5; the D is unclear. The CDR3 extends over 12 amino acids. The germline V gene encodes CDR1 LNHDA and CDR2 SQIVND (reference sequence). The V end lost 1 base, the J end lost 6 bases, and 4 bases lay between the germline ends.

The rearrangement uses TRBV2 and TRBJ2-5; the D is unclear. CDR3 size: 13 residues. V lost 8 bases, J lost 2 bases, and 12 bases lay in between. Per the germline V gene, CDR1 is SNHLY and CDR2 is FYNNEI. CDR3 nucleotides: TGTGCCAGCGGATTCGATAGTCAAGAGACCCAGTACTTC. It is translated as CASGFDSQETQYF.